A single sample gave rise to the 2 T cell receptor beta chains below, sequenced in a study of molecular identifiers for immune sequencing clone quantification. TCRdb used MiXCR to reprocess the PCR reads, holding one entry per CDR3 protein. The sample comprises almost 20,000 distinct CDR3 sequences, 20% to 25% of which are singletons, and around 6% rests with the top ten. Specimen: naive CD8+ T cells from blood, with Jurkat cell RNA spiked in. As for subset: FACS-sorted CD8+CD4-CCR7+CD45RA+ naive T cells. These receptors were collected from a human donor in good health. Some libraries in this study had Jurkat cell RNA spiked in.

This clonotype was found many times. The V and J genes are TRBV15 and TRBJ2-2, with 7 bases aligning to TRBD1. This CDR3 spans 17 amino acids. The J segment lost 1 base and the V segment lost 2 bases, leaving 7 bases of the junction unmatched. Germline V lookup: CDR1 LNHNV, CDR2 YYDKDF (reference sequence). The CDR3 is CATSRSGTDRNTGELFF. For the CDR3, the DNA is TGTGCCACCAGCAGATCCGGGACAGACAGGAACACCGGGGAGCTGTTTTTT.

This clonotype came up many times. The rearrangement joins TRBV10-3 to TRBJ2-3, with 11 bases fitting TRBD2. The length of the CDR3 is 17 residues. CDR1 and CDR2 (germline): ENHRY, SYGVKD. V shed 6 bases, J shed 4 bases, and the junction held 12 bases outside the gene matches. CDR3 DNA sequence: TGTGCCATCAGGGAGCCACTAGCGGGAGTGGTTGCAGATACGCAGTATTTT. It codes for CAIREPLAGVVADTQYF.